This is a list of T cell receptor beta chains from one sample in a study of a mutant IDH1 vaccine in newly diagnosed glioma. The protocol was immunoSEQ multiplex PCR, while the TCRdb copy is restricted to in-frame clones and leaves out a portion. This repertoire shows roughly 120,000 clones, around 80% found once; its top ten account for 4.5% to 7%. Their recognized antigens are unknown. Sequencing used PBMCs, obtained from a glioma patient whose treatment included an IDH1 peptide vaccine. Receptors originate from a man between 40 and 49 years old with glioma. Both conserved end residues are part of each CDR3. A D gene is named only where the DNA matches it firmly. The listing skips clone size in some rows; elsewhere it reads once, few, many or a size class.

V	D	J	size	DNA	CDR3
TRBV6-5	-	TRBJ1-5	-	TGTGCCAGCAGTCCAACCGGGACACTCAATCAGCCCCAGCATTTT	CASSPTGTLNQPQHF
TRBV5-5	-	TRBJ2-1	-	TGTGCCAGCAGCTTGTCTGGGTCCAAGGATGAGCAGTTCTTC	CASSLSGSKDEQFF
TRBV10-3	-	TRBJ1-3	once	TGTGCCATCAGCCCGACGGACCTCTCTGGAAACACCATATATTTT	CAISPTDLSGNTIYF
TRBV10-3	TRBD1	TRBJ2-7	-	TGTGCCATCAGCGTTGGACAGGGATACGAGCAGTACTTC	CAISVGQGYEQYF
TRBV11-2	TRBD1	TRBJ1-5	-	TGTGCCAGCAGCTTGTCCGGGACAGGGGAAAATCAGCCCCAGCATTTT	CASSLSGTGENQPQHF
TRBV25-1	TRBD1	TRBJ1-2	-	TGTGCCAGCAGTGGAGACGGGACAGGGATTGGCTACACCTTC	CASSGDGTGIGYTF
TRBV7-2	-	TRBJ2-5	-	TGTGCCAGCAGCTTCCGACAGCAAGAGACCCAGTACTTC	CASSFRQQETQYF
TRBV6-6	TRBD1	TRBJ2-3	-	TGTGCCAGTACAGGGGTAGGGCACTCAGATACGCAGTATTTT	CASTGVGHSDTQYF
TRBV7-2	TRBD2	TRBJ2-5	-	TGTGCCAGCAGCCCAGCGGGGTCGAGGCAAGAGACCCAGTACTTC	CASSPAGSRQETQYF
TRBV7-2	-	TRBJ2-1	-	TGTGCCAGCAGGCCCTGGGACTCCGGCGTTGGGTTGCGGCAGTTCTTC	CASRPWDSGVGLRQFF
TRBV19	TRBD1	TRBJ2-1	-	TGTGCCAGTAGAGACAGGGCCCACAATGAGCAGTTCTTC	CASRDRAHNEQFF
TRBV19	-	TRBJ1-4	once	TGTGCCGCGTCCGGGACGGCTAATGAAAAACTGTTTTTT	CAASGTANEKLFF
TRBV6-8	TRBD1	TRBJ2-2	-	TGTGCCAGCTTCCTAGGACAGGGGCGGAACGGGGAGCTGTTTTTT	CASFLGQGRNGELFF
TRBV7-9	-	TRBJ2-1	-	TGTGCCAGCAGCACTTACCAGGGATCAGATGAGCAGTTCTTC	CASSTYQGSDEQFF
TRBV4-1	-	TRBJ2-5	-	TGCGCCAGCAGCCAAATTTGGGACCAAGAGACCCAGTACTTC	CASSQIWDQETQYF